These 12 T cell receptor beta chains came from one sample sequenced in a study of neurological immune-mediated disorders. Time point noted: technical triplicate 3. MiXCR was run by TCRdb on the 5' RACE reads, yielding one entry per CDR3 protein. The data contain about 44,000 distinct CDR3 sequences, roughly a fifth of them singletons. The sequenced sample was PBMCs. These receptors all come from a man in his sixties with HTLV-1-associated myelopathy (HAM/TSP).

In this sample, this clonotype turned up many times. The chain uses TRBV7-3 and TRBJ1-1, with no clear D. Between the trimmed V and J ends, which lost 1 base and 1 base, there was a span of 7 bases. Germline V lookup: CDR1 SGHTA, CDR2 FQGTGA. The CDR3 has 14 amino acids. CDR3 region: CASSLSAGNTEAFF. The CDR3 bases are TGTGCCAGCAGCTTAAGTGCGGGGAACACTGAAGCTTTCTTT.

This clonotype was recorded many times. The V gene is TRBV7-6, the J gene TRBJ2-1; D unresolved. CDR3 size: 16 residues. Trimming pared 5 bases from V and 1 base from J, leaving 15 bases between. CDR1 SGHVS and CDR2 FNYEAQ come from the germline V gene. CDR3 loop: CASSPNVVASYNEQFF. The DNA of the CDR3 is TGTGCCAGCAGCCCCAACGTTGTGGCGTCCTACAATGAGCAGTTCTTC.

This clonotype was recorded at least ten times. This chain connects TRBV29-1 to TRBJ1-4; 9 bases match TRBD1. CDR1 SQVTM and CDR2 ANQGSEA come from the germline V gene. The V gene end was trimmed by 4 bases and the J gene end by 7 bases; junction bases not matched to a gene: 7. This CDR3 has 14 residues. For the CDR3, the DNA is TGCAGCGTTGGGGGCGGGACAGGGAGTGAAAAACTGTTTTTT. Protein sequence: CSVGGGTGSEKLFF.

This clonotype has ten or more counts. CDR3 region: CASSGGGRLRAPQHF. CDR3 nucleotide sequence: TGTGCCAGCAGTGGCGGGGGACGGCTACGAGCGCCCCAGCATTTT. The chain is built from TRBV2 and TRBJ1-5; possibly TRBD1 for D (5 bases). The CDR3 runs to 15 residues. Trimming removed 4 bases from V and 9 bases from J, with 19 bases in between. Germline-derived CDR1 and CDR2 are SNHLY and FYNNEI.

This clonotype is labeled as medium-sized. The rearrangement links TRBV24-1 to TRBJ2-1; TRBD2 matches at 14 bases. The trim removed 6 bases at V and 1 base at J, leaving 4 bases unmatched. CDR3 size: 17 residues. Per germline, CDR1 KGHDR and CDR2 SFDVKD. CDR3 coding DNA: TGTGCCACCAGTCCCGGGACTAGCGGGAGATCCTACAATGAGCAGTTCTTC. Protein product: CATSPGTSGRSYNEQFF.

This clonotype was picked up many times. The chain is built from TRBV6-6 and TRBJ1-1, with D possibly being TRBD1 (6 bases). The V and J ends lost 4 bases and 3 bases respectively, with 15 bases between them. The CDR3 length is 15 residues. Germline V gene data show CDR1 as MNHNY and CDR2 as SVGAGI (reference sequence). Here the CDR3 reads CASSSRGGSDTEAFF. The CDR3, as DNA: TGTGCCAGCAGTTCCAGGGGAGGGTCTGACACTGAAGCTTTCTTT.

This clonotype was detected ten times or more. CDR3 in amino acids: CSANRPNYNEQFF. Written as DNA, the CDR3 is TGCAGTGCTAATCGACCCAATTACAATGAGCAGTTCTTC. The chain couples TRBV20-1 to TRBJ2-1, with D unclear. Germline V gene lookup returns CDR1 DFQATT and CDR2 SNEGSKA (reference sequence). This CDR3 is 13 amino acids long. Trimming shortened V by 4 bases and J by 4 bases, and 11 bases separated the two germline ends.

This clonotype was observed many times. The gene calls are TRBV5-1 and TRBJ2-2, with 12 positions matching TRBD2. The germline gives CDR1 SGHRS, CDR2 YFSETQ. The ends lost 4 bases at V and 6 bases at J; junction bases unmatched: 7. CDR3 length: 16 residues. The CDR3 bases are TGCGCCAGCAGCCCTCCGGGACTAGCGGGTGCCGGGGAGCTGTTTTTT. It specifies CASSPPGLAGAGELFF.

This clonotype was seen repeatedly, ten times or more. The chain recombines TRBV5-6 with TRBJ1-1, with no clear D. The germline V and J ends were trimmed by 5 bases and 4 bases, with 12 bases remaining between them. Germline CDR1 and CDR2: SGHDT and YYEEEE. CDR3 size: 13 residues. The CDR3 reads CASRLIGGTEAFF. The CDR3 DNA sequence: TGTGCCAGCAGGTTGATCGGAGGCACTGAAGCTTTCTTT.

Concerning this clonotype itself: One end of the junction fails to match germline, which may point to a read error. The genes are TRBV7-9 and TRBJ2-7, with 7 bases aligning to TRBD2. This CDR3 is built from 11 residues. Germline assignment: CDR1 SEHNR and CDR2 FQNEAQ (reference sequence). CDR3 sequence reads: CVSSLAGDQYF. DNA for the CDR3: TGTGTCAGCAGCTTAGCGGGCGATCAGTACTTC.

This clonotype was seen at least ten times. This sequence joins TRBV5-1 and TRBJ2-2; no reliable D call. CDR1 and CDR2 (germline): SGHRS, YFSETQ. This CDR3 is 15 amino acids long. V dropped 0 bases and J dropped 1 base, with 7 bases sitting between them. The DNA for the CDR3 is TGCGCCAGCAGCTTGGGCAGCCTGAACACCGGGGAGCTGTTTTTT. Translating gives CASSLGSLNTGELFF.

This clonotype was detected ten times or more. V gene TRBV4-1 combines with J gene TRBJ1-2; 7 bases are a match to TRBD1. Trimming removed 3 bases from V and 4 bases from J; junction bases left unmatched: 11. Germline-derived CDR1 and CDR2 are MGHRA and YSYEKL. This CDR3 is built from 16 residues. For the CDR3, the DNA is TGCGCCAGCAGCCAGGACGAGGGGGCGAGGGGCTATGGCTACACCTTC. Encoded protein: CASSQDEGARGYGYTF.